One and the same sample provided the 3 T cell receptor beta chains below, sequenced in a study of shared clonotypes between healthy human individuals. Clones were sequenced by immunoSEQ multiplex PCR, and TCRdb holds only the in-frame ones, with some missing. This repertoire shows around 980,000 clones, 75% to 85% found once; its top ten account for roughly 0.57%. Sequencing input: memory CD4+ T cells from PBMCs. As for subset: CD45RA-negative fraction. The receptors were sampled from a man aged 18 to 29 in good health. Some clones in this sample may be carry-over from other donors' samples.

The chain carries TRBV4-2 and TRBJ2-3; D tentatively reads TRBD1 or TRBD2 (6 bases each). V was shortened by 5 bases and J by 4 bases, with 16 bases between the two germline ends. Germline V CDR1 and CDR2: LGHNA, YNFKEQ. The CDR3 sequence is 15 residues long. The CDR3 sequence is CASSKTSGGADTQYF. The CDR3 DNA is TGTGCCAGCAGCAAGACTAGTGGGGGCGCAGATACGCAGTATTTT.

The chain employs TRBV13 and TRBJ1-2, with TRBD1 as a possible D gene (6 bases). This CDR3 contains 13 residues. V was cut by 5 bases and J by 8 bases, with 15 bases left in between. Looked up from germline, CDR1 is PRHDT and CDR2 is FYEKMQ (reference sequence). CDR3 region: CASSASRGDGYTF. DNA of the CDR3: TGTGCCAGCAGCGCCTCGAGGGGGGACGGCTACACCTTC. Full variable domain (remainder filled in from reference TRBV13 and TRBJ1-2): AAGVIQSPRHLIKEKRETATLKCYPIPRHDTVYWYQQGPGQDPQFLISFYEKMQSDKGSIPDRFSAQQFSDYHSELNMSSLELGDSALYFCASSASRGDGYTFGSGTRLTVV.

This clone has just one count. This sequence joins TRBV9 and TRBJ2-1, with D possibly TRBD2 on 6 matching bases. The CDR3 length is 16 residues. The germline V gene encodes CDR1 SGDLS and CDR2 YYNGEE. V lost 0 bases and J lost 7, with 17 bases in between. The CDR3 DNA reads TGTGCCAGCAGCGTAGGTCTGGAGGGAGAGGGTAATGAGCAGTTCTTC. Its translation is CASSVGLEGEGNEQFF.